Listed below are T cell receptor beta chains from one sample, sequenced in a study of T cells in Graves' hyperthyroidism and ophthalmopathy. TCRdb used MiXCR to reprocess the multiplex PCR reads, holding one entry per CDR3 protein. The sample shows under 750,000 distinct CDR3 sequences, about 17% of them seen only once. Source material: blood. The receptors were gathered from a woman aged 50 to 65 with Graves' hyperthyroidism that later progressed to Graves' ophthalmopathy. The CDR3 runs from the conserved cysteine through the conserved F or W. D genes are given only for firm matches. Clone size is stated in some rows and not others, as once, few, many or a class when expanded.

clone_size | j_call | d_call | v_call | cdr3_nt | cdr3_aa
. | TRBJ2-7 | . | TRBV6-1 | TGTGCCAGCGGAACAATAACCGGGGGCAGATTATACGAGCAGTACTTC | CASGTITGGRLYEQYF
. | TRBJ1-5 | . | TRBV6-1 | TGTGCATCGGGGTCGGACAATCAGCCCCAGCATTTT | CASGSDNQPQHF
. | TRBJ1-5 | . | TRBV6-5 | TGTGCCAGCAGTTACCGGGGGGGCTGGCAGCCCCAGCATTTT | CASSYRGGWQPQHF
many | TRBJ1-6 | . | TRBV3-1 | TGTGCCAGCAGCCAAGGTTGGGGGCGTAGGAATTCACCCCTCCACTTT | CASSQGWGRRNSPLHF
many | TRBJ2-1 | TRBD1 | TRBV11-2 | TGTGCCAGCTCCTCACTCCGGGGACAGGTGTCCTACAATGAGCAGTTCTTC | CASSSLRGQVSYNEQFF
. | TRBJ2-1 | TRBD1 | TRBV27 | TGTGCCAGCAGTTTCCCAGCAGGGGGCCCTTTGGATGAGCAGTTCTTC | CASSFPAGGPLDEQFF
. | TRBJ2-5 | TRBD2 | TRBV9 | TGTGCCAGCAGCGTAGGGGTCGGTGCGGGGGGAGAAGAGACCCAGTACTTC | CASSVGVGAGGEETQYF
few | TRBJ1-5 | . | TRBV24-1 | TGTGCCACCAGTGATGGTACTGGCGGCAATCAGCCCCAGCATTTT | CATSDGTGGNQPQHF
. | TRBJ1-1 | . | TRBV19 | TGTGCCAGTAGTATCGCTGCCGGGGATAGAACTGAAGCTTTCTTT | CASSIAAGDRTEAFF
. | TRBJ2-2 | . | TRBV12-3/TRBV12-4 | TGTGCCAGCAGCATGGACAGGGACTACCTGAACACCGGGGAGCTGTTTTTT | CASSMDRDYLNTGELFF
few | TRBJ1-5 | . | TRBV19 | TGTGCCAGTAGTATAGATGCAGCTAGCGTCATACAGCCCCAGCATTTT | CASSIDAASVIQPQHF
. | TRBJ1-1 | . | TRBV12-5 | TGTGCTAGTGGTTTGGTAATTACAGAAGGGAACACTGAAGCTTTCTTT | CASGLVITEGNTEAFF
many | TRBJ2-1 | . | TRBV3-1 | TGTGCCAGCAGCCAAGGGTTAGCCGGGTACAATGAGCAGTTCTTC | CASSQGLAGYNEQFF
. | TRBJ2-7 | . | TRBV10-2 | TGCGCCAGCAGTGAGTCGGACGGAGTAACCTACGAGCAGTACTTC | CASSESDGVTYEQYF
many | TRBJ2-1 | TRBD2 | TRBV5-6 | TGTGCCAGCAGCCGTGCGGGGGGGCTCTACAATGAGCAGTTCTTC | CASSRAGGLYNEQFF
many | TRBJ2-1 | TRBD1 | TRBV27 | TGTGCCAGCAGTACCACCGGGACAGGTAACGACGGGCAGTTCTTC | CASSTTGTGNDGQFF
few | TRBJ1-2 | TRBD1 | TRBV3-1 | TGTGCCAGCAGCCAAGATCTCGACCCCTGGACAGGCGACTATGGCTACACCTTC | CASSQDLDPWTGDYGYTF